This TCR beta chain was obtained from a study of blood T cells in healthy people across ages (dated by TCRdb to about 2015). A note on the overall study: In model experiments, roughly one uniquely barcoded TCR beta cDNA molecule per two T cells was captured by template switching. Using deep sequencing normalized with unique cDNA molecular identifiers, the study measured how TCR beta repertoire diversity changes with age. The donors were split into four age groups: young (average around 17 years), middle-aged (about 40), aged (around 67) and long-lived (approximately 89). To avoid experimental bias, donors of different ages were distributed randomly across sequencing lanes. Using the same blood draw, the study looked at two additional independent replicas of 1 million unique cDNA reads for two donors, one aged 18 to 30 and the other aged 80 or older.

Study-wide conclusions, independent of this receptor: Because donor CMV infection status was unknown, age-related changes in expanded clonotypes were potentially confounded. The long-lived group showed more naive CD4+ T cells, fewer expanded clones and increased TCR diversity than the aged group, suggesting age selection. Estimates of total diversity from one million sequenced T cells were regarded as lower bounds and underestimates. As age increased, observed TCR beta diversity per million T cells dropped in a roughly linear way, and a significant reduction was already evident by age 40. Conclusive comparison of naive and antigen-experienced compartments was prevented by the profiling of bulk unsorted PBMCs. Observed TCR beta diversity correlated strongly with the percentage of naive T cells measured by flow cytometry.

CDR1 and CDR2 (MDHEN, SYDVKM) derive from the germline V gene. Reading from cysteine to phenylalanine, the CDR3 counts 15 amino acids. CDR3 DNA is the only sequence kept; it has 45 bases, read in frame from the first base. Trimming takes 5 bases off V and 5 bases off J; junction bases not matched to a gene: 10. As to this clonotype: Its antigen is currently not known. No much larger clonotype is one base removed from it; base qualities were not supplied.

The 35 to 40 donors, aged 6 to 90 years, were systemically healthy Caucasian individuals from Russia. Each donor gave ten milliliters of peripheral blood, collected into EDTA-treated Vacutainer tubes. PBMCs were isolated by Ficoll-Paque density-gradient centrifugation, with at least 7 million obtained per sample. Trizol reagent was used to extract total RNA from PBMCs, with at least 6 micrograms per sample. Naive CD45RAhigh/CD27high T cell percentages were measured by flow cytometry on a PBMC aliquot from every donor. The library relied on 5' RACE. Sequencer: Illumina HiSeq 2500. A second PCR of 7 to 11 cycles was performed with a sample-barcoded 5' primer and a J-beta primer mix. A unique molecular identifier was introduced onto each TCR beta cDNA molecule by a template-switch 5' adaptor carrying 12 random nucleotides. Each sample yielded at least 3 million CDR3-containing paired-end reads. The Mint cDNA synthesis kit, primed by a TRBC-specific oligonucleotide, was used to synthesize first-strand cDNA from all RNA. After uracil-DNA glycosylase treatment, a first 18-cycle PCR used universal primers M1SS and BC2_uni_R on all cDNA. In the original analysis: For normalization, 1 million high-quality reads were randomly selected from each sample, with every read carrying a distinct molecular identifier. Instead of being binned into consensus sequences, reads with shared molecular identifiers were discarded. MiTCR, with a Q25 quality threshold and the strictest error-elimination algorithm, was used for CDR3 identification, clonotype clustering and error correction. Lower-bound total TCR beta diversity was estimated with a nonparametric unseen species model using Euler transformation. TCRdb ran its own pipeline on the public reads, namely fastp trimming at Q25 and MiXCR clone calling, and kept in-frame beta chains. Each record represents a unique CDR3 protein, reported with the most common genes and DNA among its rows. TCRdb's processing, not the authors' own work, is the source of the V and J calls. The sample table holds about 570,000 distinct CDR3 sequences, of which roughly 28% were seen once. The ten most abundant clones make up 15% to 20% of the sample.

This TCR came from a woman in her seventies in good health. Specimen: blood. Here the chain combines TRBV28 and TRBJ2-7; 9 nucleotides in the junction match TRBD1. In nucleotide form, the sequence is TGTGCCAGCAGTAGTCCCGGGACAGGGACAAACGAGCAGTACTTC. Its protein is CASSSPGTGTNEQYF.